The clone carrying this TCR beta chain was seen a handful of times. Its antigen is as yet unknown. The record originates from a study of shared clonotypes between healthy human individuals. Whole-study context: Each donor's CD4 naive and CD4 memory cells filled three plates apiece, CD8 naive two, and CD8 memory one.

General observations from the study: Investigators collected only blood, and repertoires in tissues likely differ.

Measured with immunoSEQ multiplex PCR; TCRdb has only the in-frame clones, and not every one. The sample consists of under 150,000 clones, about 63% of them appearing once. CDR3 size: 15 residues. The junction had 10 bases not matched to a gene; V was cut back by 4 bases and J by 9 bases. The germline CDR1 and CDR2 sequences are LNHDA and SQIVND (reference sequence). The rearrangement joins TRBV19 to TRBJ2-1; 9 bases line up with TRBD2. The sequenced sample consisted of memory CD8+ T cells sorted from blood. Subset described: CD45RO+ cells pooled with CCR7-negative TemRA cells. The origin of this receptor is a woman in her thirties in good health. The CDR3 DNA sequence: TGTGCCAGTAGTACTTGGCTAGCGGGGTCCGGTGAGCAGTTCTTC. Translating it yields CASSTWLAGSGEQFF.